This T cell receptor beta chain comes out of a study of blood T cells in healthy people across ages. A J-beta primer mix and a sample-barcoded 5' primer were used in a second PCR of roughly 6 to 11 cycles. One entry per CDR3 protein results from TCRdb running MiXCR on the 5' RACE reads. The data hold almost 800,000 distinct CDR3 sequences, with 58% observed a single time. The table lists this clonotype with a few counts. The V gene's germline CDR1 is SEHNR and CDR2 FQNEAQ (reference sequence). CDR3 length: 17 residues. The junction had 10 bases not matched to a gene; V was cut back by 2 bases and J by 7 bases.

The sample comprised blood. The chain links TRBV7-9 to TRBJ2-5; 13 bases line up with TRBD2. The receptor's source is a man aged 25 to 40 in good health. CDR3 sequence: CASSLSRGLAGAGTQYF. The DNA of the CDR3 is TGTGCCAGCAGCTTAAGTCGCGGACTAGCGGGAGCGGGGACCCAGTACTTC.